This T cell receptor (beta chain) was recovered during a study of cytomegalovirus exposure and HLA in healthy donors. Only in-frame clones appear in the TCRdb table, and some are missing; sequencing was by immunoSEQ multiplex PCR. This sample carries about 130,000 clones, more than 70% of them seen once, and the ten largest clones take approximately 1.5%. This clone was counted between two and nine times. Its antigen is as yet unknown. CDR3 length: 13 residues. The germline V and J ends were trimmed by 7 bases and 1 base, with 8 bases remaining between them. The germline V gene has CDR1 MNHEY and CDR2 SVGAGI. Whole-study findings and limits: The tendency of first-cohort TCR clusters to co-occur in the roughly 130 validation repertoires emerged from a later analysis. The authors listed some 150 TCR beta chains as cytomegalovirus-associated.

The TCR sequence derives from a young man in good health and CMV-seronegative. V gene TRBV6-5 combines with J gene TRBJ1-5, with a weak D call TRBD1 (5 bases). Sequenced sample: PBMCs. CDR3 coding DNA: TGTGCCAGCACTAAGGGGAGCAATCAGCCCCAGCATTTT. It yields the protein CASTKGSNQPQHF.